This passage covers 18 T cell receptor beta chains from one sample sequenced in a study of PD-L1 blockade in urothelial cancer. Sequencing was performed with immunoSEQ multiplex PCR; in TCRdb, only in-frame clones are kept and a portion is missing. The table includes 98,000 or so clones, around 89% detected once. Time point: pretreatment peripheral blood. Specimen: PBMCs, collected around atezolizumab (anti-PD-L1) treatment. The source of these receptors is a man aged 55 to 70 with urothelial cancer.

V is TRBV4-2 and J is TRBJ1-3, with 10 bases matching TRBD1. CDR3 length equals 19 residues. Germline CDR1 is LGHNA and CDR2 is YNFKEQ. Trimming removed 4 bases from V and 0 bases from J; junction bases left unmatched: 12. This CDR3 is CASSPSTPRTGGSGNTIYF. The CDR3 coding sequence is TGTGCCAGCAGCCCCTCCACCCCGCGGACAGGGGGCTCTGGAAACACCATATATTTT.

The chain is built from TRBV11-2 and TRBJ2-7; 7 bases fit TRBD1. The V gene end was trimmed by 4 bases and the J gene end by 2 bases; junction bases not matched to a gene: 8. Germline loops: CDR1 SGHAT, CDR2 FQNNGV. CDR3 size: 15 residues. CDR3 sequence (DNA): TGTGCCAGCAGCTGGACAGGTTCGGTACCCTACGAGCAGTACTTC. Its protein is CASSWTGSVPYEQYF. The full variable domain, with the rest looked up from reference TRBV11-2 and TRBJ2-7, is EAGVAQSPRYKIIEKRQSVAFWCNPISGHATLYWYQQILGQGPKLLIQFQNNGVVDDSQLPKDRFSAERLKGVDSTLKIQPAKLEDSAVYLCASSWTGSVPYEQYFGPGTRLTVT.

Comment on this clone: Other DNA sequences in this specimen translate into the identical CDR3. This CDR3 reads CASSLSGGSYNEQFF. In DNA, the CDR3 is TGTGCCAGCAGTCTAAGCGGGGGCTCCTACAATGAGCAGTTCTTC. This sequence joins TRBV28 and TRBJ2-1, with 8 bases that match TRBD2. The CDR3 runs to 15 residues. Germline CDR1 is MDHEN and CDR2 is SYDVKM. Trimming took 5 bases from V and 0 from J; bases not matched to a gene: 3.

The rearrangement links TRBV5-4 to TRBJ2-5; TRBD1 aligns across 10 bases. There are 15 residues in the CDR3. The germline gives CDR1 SGHNT, CDR2 YYREEE (reference sequence). The J segment lost 5 bases and the V segment lost 4 bases, leaving 8 bases of the junction unmatched. The CDR3 protein is CASSPDRGPKETQYF. CDR3 nucleotide sequence: TGTGCCAGCAGCCCAGACAGGGGGCCGAAGGAGACCCAGTACTTC. Complete variable domain (other parts from reference TRBV5-4 and TRBJ2-5): ETGVTQSPTHLIKTRGQQVTLRCSSQSGHNTVSWYQQALGQGPQFIFQYYREEENGRGNFPPRFSGLQFPNYSSELNVNALELDDSALYLCASSPDRGPKETQYFGPGTRLLVL.

CDR3 sequence reads: CASGGVGGDTQYF. CDR3 nucleotides: TGTGCCAGCGGGGGGGTCGGAGGAGATACGCAGTATTTT. V usage is TRBV6-4 and J usage is TRBJ2-3; 7 positions match TRBD2. V dropped 8 bases and J dropped 5; count of bases not matched to a gene: 7. There are 13 residues in the CDR3. CDR1 and CDR2 (germline): MRHNA, SNTAGT.

The rearrangement links TRBV6-1 to TRBJ1-1; D call uncertain. This CDR3 has 14 amino acids. The ends were cut back, 1 base at V and 1 base at J, with 7 bases in the middle. CDR1 MNHNS and CDR2 SASEGT come from the germline V gene. The DNA for the CDR3 is TGTGCCAGCAGTGAAGTCCGACAGAACACTGAAGCTTTCTTT. Its protein is CASSEVRQNTEAFF.

V is TRBV4-2 and J is TRBJ2-7; TRBD2 aligns across 9 bases. The CDR3 loop spans 17 amino acids. The junction had 9 bases not matched to a gene; V was cut back by 0 bases and J by 3 bases. The germline gives CDR1 LGHNA, CDR2 YNFKEQ. CDR3 DNA: TGTGCCAGCAGCCAAGATATCGGCGGGGGGGCTAGCTACGAGCAGTACTTC. Protein sequence: CASSQDIGGGASYEQYF.

The V gene is TRBV10-3, the J gene TRBJ2-1; TRBD2 matches at 12 bases. CDR1 and CDR2 from the germline V gene are ENHRY and SYGVKD. CDR3 length: 16 residues. J gave up 0 bases and V 6 bases, and 3 bases lay outside the gene matches. CDR3 residues: CAIRRTSGISYNEQFF. The CDR3 DNA reads as TGTGCCATCAGGAGGACTAGCGGGATCTCCTACAATGAGCAGTTCTTC.

This clone was found a few times. V is TRBV27 and J is TRBJ1-2, with a weak D call TRBD1 (6 bases). The CDR3 runs to 15 residues. V was trimmed by 5 bases and J by 3 bases, leaving 16 bases between them. The germline CDR1 and CDR2 sequences are MNHEY and SMNVEV (reference sequence). The CDR3 bases are TGTGCCAGCAGTCCTACACAGGGATCAGACTATGGCTACACCTTC. It codes for CASSPTQGSDYGYTF.

This chain links TRBV9 with TRBJ1-5; 8 bases match TRBD1. This CDR3 has 14 amino acids. Losses at the gene ends were 0 bases for V and 7 bases for J; bases not matched to a gene: 3. Germline values: CDR1 SGDLS, CDR2 YYNGEE. The CDR3 DNA reads as TGTGCCAGCAGCGTAGGGACAGGGTCGCAGCCCCAGCATTTT. The encoded protein is CASSVGTGSQPQHF.

This chain connects TRBV5-1 to TRBJ2-1; D may be TRBD1 (5 bases). Germline CDR1 SGHRS, CDR2 YFSETQ. The CDR3 length is 14 residues. V was pared by 4 bases and J by 7 bases, with 15 bases between. The CDR3 protein is CASSPFQGSNEQFF. The CDR3, as DNA: TGCGCCAGCAGCCCCTTTCAGGGTTCGAATGAGCAGTTCTTC.

This clone has a single count. The J gene is TRBJ2-7, the V gene TRBV4-1; 8 bases agree with TRBD2. The CDR3 spans 15 residues. With 0 bases clipped from V and 3 bases from J, the junction kept 4 bases outside the gene matches. Germline values: CDR1 MGHRA, CDR2 YSYEKL. CDR3 protein: CASSQDAGLVYEQYF. Written as DNA, the CDR3 is TGCGCCAGCAGCCAAGATGCGGGACTAGTCTACGAGCAGTACTTC.

The rearrangement joins TRBV5-1 to TRBJ2-1; 8 bases line up with TRBD2. This CDR3 has 15 amino acids. Germline values: CDR1 SGHRS, CDR2 YFSETQ. V shed 4 bases and J 8 bases; nucleotides not matched to a gene: 11. The DNA of the CDR3 is TGCGCCAGCAGCGCTTCCGGGACTAGAGCGGATGAGCAGTTCTTC. Translation: CASSASGTRADEQFF.

This chain uses TRBV4-3 with TRBJ1-6, with TRBD1 matching over 7 bases. The CDR3 runs 14 residues. Germline V lookup: CDR1 LGHNA, CDR2 YSLEER. The V gene end was trimmed by 8 bases and the J gene end by 6 bases; junction bases not matched to a gene: 7. DNA of the CDR3: TGCGCCAGCGGAGGGGGACAGAGTAATTCACCCCTCCACTTT. Its translation is CASGGGQSNSPLHF.

The rearrangement joins TRBV27 to TRBJ1-2; perhaps TRBD1 as D (5 bases). CDR3 size: 13 residues. Germline loops: CDR1 MNHEY, CDR2 SMNVEV (reference sequence). The V end was cut by 7 bases, the J end by 5 bases, with 14 bases between. This chain's CDR3 is CASKPGGGYGYTF. DNA for the CDR3: TGTGCCAGCAAACCGGGGGGGGGATATGGCTACACCTTC.

The chain combines TRBV28 with TRBJ2-1; 13 bases map to TRBD2. The CDR3 extends over 18 amino acids. From germline, CDR1 is MDHEN and CDR2 SYDVKM. V was clipped by 7 bases and J by 7 bases; unmatched bases: 16. This chain's CDR3 is CASTKGLAGYRDGNEQFF. CDR3 nucleotides: TGTGCCAGCACCAAGGGACTAGCGGGATATCGAGATGGGAATGAGCAGTTCTTC.

The chain uses TRBV6-5 and TRBJ2-7; TRBD2 matches 7 bases. This CDR3 contains 16 residues. CDR1 is MNHEY and CDR2 is SVGAGI in the germline V gene. The junction had 11 bases not matched to a gene; V was cut back by 4 bases and J by 2 bases. The CDR3 coding sequence is TGTGCCAGCAGTTTACTGGGGGGGGGTCGCACCTACGAGCAGTACTTC. Translated, it gives CASSLLGGGRTYEQYF.

In its sample, this clone was seen once. The chain combines TRBV20-1 with TRBJ1-2; D is undetermined. The germline V gene encodes CDR1 DFQATT and CDR2 SNEGSKA (reference sequence). The CDR3 is made up of 11 amino acids. V lost 1 base and J 7 bases, leaving 7 bases between the germline ends. The CDR3 protein is CSARAMAGYTF. CDR3 nucleotide sequence: TGCAGTGCTAGAGCCATGGCTGGCTACACCTTC.